A selection of T cell receptor beta chains follows, all from one sample in a study of OX40 agonist ivuxolimab in advanced cancers. Some clones are missing from TCRdb's copy, which holds only in-frame ones; the method was immunoSEQ multiplex PCR. This sample has more than 12,000 clones, with 70% to 75% found just once. The material sequenced was CD4+ or CD8+ T cells sorted from blood, taken in a trial of the OX40 agonist ivuxolimab. These receptors all come from an adult with an advanced solid tumor such as melanoma, head and neck, liver or kidney cancer. Both conserved end residues are part of each CDR3. Each record gives: V gene, J gene, clone size, D gene, CDR3 protein, CDR3 DNA. The D gene is left open where the match is weak. Clone size is given for some rows only: seen once, a few or many times, or a class if the clone is expanded.

>TRBV6-5|TRBJ2-1|-|-
CASSGQYSYNEQFF
TGTGCCAGCAGTGGACAGTACTCCTACAATGAGCAGTTCTTC
>TRBV2|TRBJ1-4|once|-
CASRETGGLDEKLFF
TGTGCCAGCAGAGAAACCGGGGGTCTTGATGAAAAACTGTTTTTT
>TRBV30|TRBJ1-2|few|-
CAWKQHGGGEDGYTF
TGTGCCTGGAAACAACACGGGGGGGGCGAAGATGGCTACACCTTC
>TRBV29-1|TRBJ2-7|-|-
CSVELDRYEQYF
TGCAGCGTTGAGCTCGACAGGTACGAGCAGTACTTC
>TRBV25-1|TRBJ1-1|-|TRBD1
CASSVGTGGLGTEAFF
TGTGCCAGCAGTGTAGGGACAGGGGGCCTGGGGACTGAAGCTTTCTTT
>TRBV7-7|TRBJ2-2|-|TRBD2
CASSTRLAGGPTGELFF
TGTGCCAGCAGCACACGGCTAGCGGGAGGGCCCACCGGGGAGCTGTTTTTT
>TRBV5-4|TRBJ2-7|once|-
CASSLSGGTPYEQYF
TGTGCCAGCAGCTTGTCTGGCGGTACTCCCTACGAGCAGTACTTC
>TRBV19|TRBJ2-1|-|-
CASQVEGEWGYNEQFF
TGTGCCAGTCAGGTGGAGGGTGAGTGGGGCTACAATGAGCAGTTCTTC
>TRBV11-2|TRBJ2-7|-|TRBD1
CASSLGTAYEQYF
TGTGCCAGCAGCCTTGGGACAGCCTACGAGCAGTACTTC
>TRBV6-1|TRBJ2-5|-|-
CASSEVNSQETQYF
TGTGCCAGCAGTGAAGTGAATAGCCAAGAGACCCAGTACTTC
>TRBV6-5|TRBJ2-2|-|TRBD2
CASSYVAGDVGELFF
TGTGCCAGCAGTTACGTGGCGGGAGACGTCGGGGAGCTGTTTTTT
>TRBV11-2|TRBJ2-2|-|TRBD2
CASSTITSGLFTGELFF
TGTGCCAGCAGCACCATCACTAGCGGGCTCTTCACCGGGGAGCTGTTTTTT
>TRBV6-4|TRBJ1-5|-|-
CASSPRGNANQPQHF
TGTGCCAGCAGCCCGAGGGGTAATGCCAATCAGCCCCAGCATTTT
>TRBV10-3|TRBJ1-1|-|-
CAISEGRPNTEAFF
TGTGCCATCAGCGAAGGACGGCCCAACACTGAAGCTTTCTTT
>TRBV28|TRBJ2-3|-|TRBD2
CASSSRDPLAGEVTDTQYF
TGTGCCAGCAGTTCCCGAGACCCCTTGGCGGGGGAGGTCACAGATACGCAGTATTTT